What follows describes a single T cell receptor (beta chain). The data were obtained in a study of control samples from healthy donors and cancer patients. Method: immunoSEQ multiplex PCR; TCRdb's copy keeps in-frame clones and lacks some. The table records 90,000 or so clones, about 85% of them present only once. Per the germline V gene, CDR1 is MGHDK and CDR2 is SYGVNS. V lost 4 bases and J lost 1, with 11 bases in between. The CDR3 consists of 14 residues. Sample: blood. The sequence came from a woman aged 65 to 85 in good health. The chain has TRBV25-1 and TRBJ2-7; either TRBD1 or TRBD2 may fit D (5 bases each). This CDR3 reads CASSGGVGSYEQYF. The CDR3 DNA is TGTGCCAGCAGTGGAGGGGTAGGGTCCTACGAGCAGTACTTC.